The present T cell receptor (beta chain) was sequenced within a study of T cell responses to AZD1222 COVID-19 vaccine. Points from the study as a whole: Most donors were white British, females outnumbered males, and clonal diversity was possibly underestimated. Nearly half of spike-specific TCRs reportedly target variant regions that are unmutated in the B.1.351 and B.1.1.7 variants. Increased Spike-specific TCR breadth and depth were observed after two AZD1222 doses. Spike regions recognized by vaccine-associated CD4 TCRs spanned the protein, led by 160-218 and 743-854.

Some clones are missing from TCRdb's copy, which holds only in-frame ones; the method was immunoSEQ multiplex PCR. Seen here are approximately 77,000 clones, roughly 94% observed once, and the top ten hold 6% to 8.5%. CDR3 length: 14 amino acids. CDR1 SGHRS and CDR2 YFSETQ come from the germline V gene. V lost 0 bases and J 2 bases, leaving 6 bases between the germline ends. Only one count was recorded for this clone. Its antigen is as yet unknown. This same CDR3 is encoded by further DNA sequences in the sample. This TCR was sampled from an adult in good health. The sample consisted of peripheral blood, taken on day 0 of MenACWY control vaccination. V is TRBV5-1 and J is TRBJ1-3; D is ambiguous. The CDR3: CASSLEGTGNTIYF. The CDR3 DNA is TGCGCCAGCAGCTTGGAGGGTACTGGAAACACCATATATTTT.